Below, 22 T cell receptor beta chains from the same sample are listed, as sequenced in a study of CD8+ T cells in alopecia areata (dated by TCRdb to the late 2010s). Library prep was done by the immunoSEQ multiplex PCR assay. RNA was extracted from all samples and reverse transcribed into cDNA, which served as template for TCR sequencing. Here the immuneACCESS table is served through TCRdb, limited to in-frame sequences with V and J called. Missing clones are a known gap in these copies; in checked studies unresolved V genes cover under half, and the rest lacks a known reason. The sample table lists about 140,000 clones, about 88% of them with a count of one. The ten most abundant clones make up about 12% of the sample. What the time point label conveys for this sample: about 4 weeks on oral tofacitinib. The treatment or condition label, read with the paper, signifies: oral pan-JAK inhibitor, 5-10 mg twice daily.

The sequenced sample was CD8+ T cells sorted from blood, obtained at week 4, from a patient treated with tofacitinib. The origin of the receptors is a human donor with alopecia areata.

This clone was counted only a few times. This rearrangement joins TRBV27 to TRBJ2-3, with TRBD1 matching 8 bases. Germline V CDR1 and CDR2: MNHEY, SMNVEV (reference sequence). CDR3 length equals 16 residues. The ends lost 6 bases at V and 1 base at J; junction bases unmatched: 9. The CDR3 loop reads CASRTRQGPGTDTQYF. The CDR3, as DNA: TGTGCCAGCAGAACCCGACAGGGGCCGGGCACAGATACGCAGTATTTT.

A note on this clone: This same CDR3 is encoded by further DNA sequences in the sample. The genes are TRBV5-6 and TRBJ2-7; D may be TRBD1 (5 bases). Trimming cost V 5 bases and J 5 bases, with 11 bases left between them. Germline V gene sequence: CDR1 SGHDT, CDR2 YYEEEE. This CDR3 spans 12 amino acids. CDR3 region: CASSPGFHEQYF. Here the CDR3 DNA reads TGTGCCAGCAGTCCAGGGTTCCACGAGCAGTACTTC.

The V gene is TRBV5-1, the J gene TRBJ1-2, with 7 bases matching TRBD1. After removal of 1 base from V and 6 bases from J, the junction contained 15 bases not matched to a gene. CDR3 length: 17 amino acids. Germline V gene sequence: CDR1 SGHRS, CDR2 YFSETQ. The CDR3 DNA follows: TGCGCCAGCAGCTTGTCCGGCCCCAGGGGGATTGGCAATGGCTACACCTTC. As protein: CASSLSGPRGIGNGYTF.

The chain joins TRBV14 to TRBJ1-1; the D gene is possibly TRBD1 (5 bases). Germline CDR1 is SGHDN and CDR2 is FVKESK. V gave up 1 base and J gave up 9 bases, with 12 bases separating them. This CDR3 is built from 13 residues. The CDR3 loop reads CASSQGSGMKAFF. In nucleotides, the CDR3 is TGTGCCAGCAGCCAAGGGTCAGGGATGAAAGCTTTCTTT. Drawing the rest from reference TRBV14 and TRBJ1-1, the complete variable domain is EAGVTQFPSHSVIEKGQTVTLRCDPISGHDNLYWYRRVMGKEIKFLLHFVKESKQDESGMPNNRFLAERTGGTYSTLKVQPAELEDSGVYFCASSQGSGMKAFFGQGTRLTVV.

CDR3 coding DNA: TGTGCCAGCAGTTCCCCCCCCGGGGCCCAGCATTTT. Translated, it gives CASSSPPGAQHF. This chain links TRBV27 with TRBJ1-5, with unresolved D. Germline CDR1 is MNHEY and CDR2 is SMNVEV (reference sequence). CDR3 size: 12 residues. The V end lost 4 bases, the J end lost 11 bases, and 12 bases lay between the germline ends.

The rearrangement uses TRBV7-9 and TRBJ2-1, with D possibly being TRBD1 (5 bases). The CDR3 extends over 16 amino acids. Germline-derived CDR1 and CDR2 are SEHNR and FQNEAQ (reference sequence). Deletions cut 4 bases from V and 0 bases from J, with 13 bases between. CDR3 DNA: TGTGCCAGCAGCTCAACCGGACACGTCTCCTACAATGAGCAGTTCTTC. As protein: CASSSTGHVSYNEQFF.

V usage is TRBV11-2 and J usage is TRBJ1-1; the D gene is possibly TRBD1 (6 bases). The CDR3 totals 13 residues. Germline V gives CDR1 SGHAT, CDR2 FQNNGV. Trimming cost V 3 bases and J 8 bases, with 13 bases left between them. CDR3 sequence: CASSLDGGPEAFF. CDR3 sequence (DNA): TGTGCCAGCAGCTTGGACGGGGGCCCCGAAGCTTTCTTT.

V is TRBV9 and J is TRBJ1-4; no firm D call. From germline, CDR1 is SGDLS and CDR2 YYNGEE. This CDR3 spans 12 amino acids. Deletions cut 3 bases from V and 4 bases from J, with 4 bases between. CDR3 DNA sequence: TGTGCCAGCAGCGGGGGTAATGAAAAACTGTTTTTT. Translated, it gives CASSGGNEKLFF.

This clone was detected only once. This rearrangement joins TRBV5-4 to TRBJ1-2, with 7 bases fitting TRBD1. Germline values: CDR1 SGHNT, CDR2 YYREEE (reference sequence). V was clipped by 2 bases and J by 3 bases; unmatched bases: 10. The CDR3 totals 16 residues. DNA for the CDR3: TGTGCCAGCAGCTTTCCCCGGGACAGAACCCACTATGGCTACACCTTC. It translates to CASSFPRDRTHYGYTF.

J is TRBJ2-3 and V is TRBV5-4, with 8 nucleotides matching TRBD1. Per the germline V gene, CDR1 is SGHNT and CDR2 is YYREEE (reference sequence). With V trimmed by 1 base and J by 6 bases, 10 bases remained unmatched. The CDR3 loop spans 16 amino acids. The CDR3 here is CASSLSKDRVADTQYF. Here the CDR3 DNA reads TGTGCCAGCAGCTTGTCTAAGGACAGGGTCGCGGATACGCAGTATTTT.

In its sample, this clone was seen a few times. The chain carries TRBV19 and TRBJ2-2; TRBD2 matches at 15 bases. V lost 5 bases and J lost 5; bases outside the gene matches: 21. The CDR3 covers 22 residues. CDR1 and CDR2 (germline): LNHDA, SQIVND (reference sequence). For the CDR3, the DNA is TGTGCCAGTAGTTCCCCCCTTATGCGGTGGACTAGCGGGAGGGCCTATACCGGGGAGCTGTTTTTT. Its translation is CASSSPLMRWTSGRAYTGELFF.

This chain connects TRBV7-9 to TRBJ2-3; tentative D call: TRBD1 (7 bases). CDR1 and CDR2 from the germline V gene are SEHNR and FQNEAQ (reference sequence). Deletions cut 4 bases from V and 8 bases from J, with 13 bases between. The CDR3 loop spans 13 amino acids. The CDR3 sequence is CASSSPQGGTQYF. In DNA, the CDR3 is TGTGCCAGCAGCTCCCCCCAGGGGGGTACGCAGTATTTT.

The chain uses TRBV7-9 and TRBJ2-6, with D perhaps assigned TRBD1 or TRBD2 (5 bases each). The V and J ends lost 5 bases and 8 bases respectively, with 16 bases between them. CDR1 SEHNR and CDR2 FQNEAQ come from the germline V gene (reference sequence). The CDR3 has 15 residues. The CDR3 here is CASSGDAHGPNVLTF. The DNA of the CDR3 is TGTGCCAGCAGCGGGGACGCTCATGGTCCCAACGTCCTGACTTTC.

This clone was found a few times. This rearrangement joins TRBV7-9 to TRBJ2-5; TRBD2 matches at 8 bases. Unmatched junction bases numbered 17, after V lost 5 bases and J lost 3 bases. The CDR3 has 18 amino acids. The germline V gene has CDR1 SEHNR and CDR2 FQNEAQ (reference sequence). The CDR3 region is CASSDTSGRTSRKETQYF. The CDR3 DNA reads TGTGCCAGCAGCGATACCAGCGGTCGGACTAGCAGGAAAGAGACCCAGTACTTC.

The V call is TRBV6-1, the J call TRBJ2-7, with D possibly TRBD1 on 8 matching bases. V lost 2 bases and J 0 bases, leaving 14 bases between the germline ends. CDR3 length: 16 residues. Germline V gene data show CDR1 as MNHNS and CDR2 as SASEGT. CDR3: CASSEWGGTGSYEQYF. The DNA for the CDR3 is TGTGCCAGCAGTGAATGGGGAGGGACAGGCTCCTACGAGCAGTACTTC.

The rearrangement links TRBV7-2 to TRBJ1-1; 10 nucleotides match TRBD1. The J segment lost 4 bases and the V segment lost 5 bases, leaving 10 bases of the junction unmatched. CDR3 length equals 16 residues. The V gene's germline CDR1 is SGHTA and CDR2 FQGNSA. CDR3 sequence: CASSPSWTGGITEAFF. The CDR3 DNA follows: TGTGCCAGCAGCCCATCATGGACAGGGGGTATCACTGAAGCTTTCTTT.

A few counts support this clone. This rearrangement joins TRBV7-9 to TRBJ2-1; D not certain. Germline V CDR1 and CDR2: SEHNR, FQNEAQ (reference sequence). V shed 4 bases and J shed 6 bases, with 4 bases lying between them. This CDR3 comprises 11 residues. CDR3 sequence (DNA): TGTGCCAGCAGCTCCGGCAATGAGCAGTTCTTC. Protein product: CASSSGNEQFF.

V gene TRBV2 combines with J gene TRBJ2-3; D possibly corresponds to TRBD2 (5 bases). Per germline, CDR1 SNHLY and CDR2 FYNNEI. The CDR3 runs 15 residues. The V gene lost 4 bases and the J gene lost 1 base, with 12 bases spanning the gap. CDR3 DNA sequence: TGTGCCAGCAGTGGGGAGCCATTTGGCACAGATACGCAGTATTTT. The encoded protein is CASSGEPFGTDTQYF.

About this clone: The same CDR3 is also encoded by other DNA sequences in this sample. The chain joins TRBV25-1 to TRBJ2-3; D remains unclear. This CDR3 is 14 amino acids long. V was trimmed by 0 bases and J by 2 bases, leaving 6 bases between them. Germline V lookup: CDR1 MGHDK, CDR2 SYGVNS. CDR3 bases: TGTGCCAGCAGTGAATATGCCCTCACAGATACGCAGTATTTT. Protein: CASSEYALTDTQYF. Drawing the rest from reference TRBV25-1 and TRBJ2-3, the complete variable domain is EADIYQTPRYLVIGTGKKITLECSQTMGHDKMYWYQQDPGMELHLIHYSYGVNSTEKGDLSSESTVSRIRTEHFPLTLESARPSHTSQYLCASSEYALTDTQYFGPGTRLTVL.

The CDR3 nucleotides read TGTGCCAGCAGCCCTGGGGCTAGCGGCTACGAGCAGTACTTC. Amino acids: CASSPGASGYEQYF. The chain joins TRBV4-2 to TRBJ2-7, with 7 bases lining up with TRBD2. Germline lookup yields CDR1 LGHNA and CDR2 YNFKEQ. With V trimmed by 4 bases and J by 3 bases, 6 bases remained unmatched. The CDR3 totals 14 residues.

This chain connects TRBV29-1 to TRBJ1-2; TRBD1 matches at 11 bases. The germline V gene encodes CDR1 SQVTM and CDR2 ANQGSEA. The J segment lost 5 bases and the V segment lost 2 bases, leaving 7 bases of the junction unmatched. The CDR3 covers 15 residues. The CDR3 nucleotides read TGCAGCGTTGAAATCGGACAGGGGGCTCGGTATGGCTACACCTTC. This gives the protein CSVEIGQGARYGYTF. The variable domain in full, completed from reference TRBV29-1 and TRBJ1-2, reads SAVISQKPSRDICQRGTSLTIQCQVDSQVTMMFWYRQQPGQSLTLIATANQGSEATYESGFVIDKFPISRPNLTFSTLTVSNMSPEDSSIYLCSVEIGQGARYGYTFGSGTRLTVV.

J is TRBJ2-5 and V is TRBV2, with D possibly being TRBD2 (6 bases). Germline V gene lookup returns CDR1 SNHLY and CDR2 FYNNEI. This CDR3 has 17 amino acids. The V end was cut by 0 bases, the J end by 5 bases, with 19 bases between. CDR3 DNA: TGTGCCAGCAGTGAAGCTGTACGGAGGGGAGGTTACGAGACCCAGTACTTC. Translating gives CASSEAVRRGGYETQYF. Looking up the rest from reference TRBV2 and TRBJ2-5 gives the full variable domain: EPEVTQTPSHQVTQMGQEVILRCVPISNHLYFYWYRQILGQKVEFLVSFYNNEISEKSEIFDDQFSVERPDGSNFTLKIRSTKLEDSAMYFCASSEAVRRGGYETQYFGPGTRLLVL.